This T cell receptor (beta chain) was observed in a study of cytotoxic CD8 clonotypes in ibrutinib-treated CLL. Clones were read by immunoSEQ multiplex PCR, and TCRdb kept only the in-frame ones, dropping some. The table has almost 45,000 clones, approximately 70% seen once. Comment on this clone: Its target is unknown.

Study-level results: Whereas clonality rose at ibrutinib response, it declined toward baseline at progression. Few clonotypes were public, and these shrank or held steady under treatment.

Trimming removed 4 bases from V and 1 base from J, with 4 bases in between. The CDR3 runs 12 residues. CDR1 and CDR2 from the germline V gene are MNHNY and SVGAGI (reference sequence). Sequencing was performed on PBMCs, taken after 12 months of ibrutinib treatment. This receptor was taken from a human donor with chronic lymphocytic leukemia. This chain connects TRBV6-6 to TRBJ1-2; unclear D gene. The CDR3: CASSLNNYGYTF. In DNA, the CDR3 is TGTGCCAGCAGTTTAAATAACTATGGCTACACCTTC.